This T cell receptor (beta chain) was identified during a study of cytomegalovirus exposure and HLA in healthy donors. The PCR employed 60 Vbeta primers together with 13 Jbeta primers. Sequencing was performed with immunoSEQ multiplex PCR; in TCRdb, only in-frame clones are kept and a portion is missing. The sample includes approximately 200,000 clones, 82% of them seen just once. Germline V CDR1 and CDR2: LNHDA, SQIVND (reference sequence). Deletions cut 4 bases from V and 3 bases from J, with 12 bases between. There are 14 residues in the CDR3. The source of this sequence is a woman aged 50 to 65 in good health and CMV-seropositive. The chain carries TRBV19 and TRBJ1-2, with a tentative D call TRBD1 (6 bases). Source material: PBMCs. CDR3 protein: CASSTFWTDYGYTF. For the CDR3, the DNA is TGTGCCAGTAGTACTTTTTGGACAGACTATGGCTACACCTTC.